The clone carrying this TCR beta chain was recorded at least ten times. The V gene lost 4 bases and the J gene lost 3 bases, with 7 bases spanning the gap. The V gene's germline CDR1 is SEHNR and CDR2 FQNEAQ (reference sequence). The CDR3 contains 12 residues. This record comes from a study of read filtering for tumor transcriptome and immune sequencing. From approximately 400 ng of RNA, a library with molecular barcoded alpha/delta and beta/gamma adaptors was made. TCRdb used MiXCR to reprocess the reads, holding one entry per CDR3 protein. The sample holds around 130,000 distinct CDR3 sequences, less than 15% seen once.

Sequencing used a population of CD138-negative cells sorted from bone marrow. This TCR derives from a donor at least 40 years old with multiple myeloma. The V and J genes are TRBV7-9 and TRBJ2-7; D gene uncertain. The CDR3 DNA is TGTGCCAGCAGCTCCAACATCTACGAGCAGTACTTC. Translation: CASSSNIYEQYF.